These 25 T cell receptor beta chains originate from one sample sequenced in a study of cytomegalovirus exposure and HLA in healthy donors. This PCR relied on a set of 60 Vbeta primers and 13 Jbeta primers. Assay used: immunoSEQ multiplex PCR; TCRdb lists only in-frame clones, some missing. The sample holds 170,000 or so clones; 75% to 90% are singletons and the top ten take under 0.75%. Sequencing was performed on PBMCs. These TCRs come from a boy aged 5-17 years in good health and CMV-seronegative.

This chain uses TRBV27 with TRBJ1-2; maybe TRBD1 (5 bases). The germline gives CDR1 MNHEY, CDR2 SMNVEV (reference sequence). The CDR3 sequence is 11 residues long. V gave up 10 bases and J gave up 7 bases, with 13 bases separating them. Written as DNA, the CDR3 is TGTGCCACCGCGACAGTACTTGGCTACACCTTC. Translation: CATATVLGYTF.

The gene calls are TRBV5-6 and TRBJ1-1; the D gene is possibly TRBD1 (5 bases). The CDR3 loop spans 15 amino acids. V lost 4 bases, J lost 2 bases, and 15 bases lay in between. From germline, CDR1 is SGHDT and CDR2 YYEEEE. The DNA of the CDR3 is TGTGCCAGCAGCCGTCAGACAGCCTATAACACTGAAGCTTTCTTT. Amino acid sequence: CASSRQTAYNTEAFF.

The chain has TRBV7-2 and TRBJ1-2, with D possibly matching TRBD1 (6 bases). CDR1 is SGHTA, CDR2 FQGNSA, per germline. The CDR3 extends over 14 amino acids. The germline V and J ends were trimmed by 5 bases and 4 bases, with 14 bases remaining between them. The CDR3 is CASSPGGALYGYTF. Here the CDR3 DNA reads TGTGCCAGCAGCCCTGGGGGGGCGCTCTATGGCTACACCTTC.

This chain uses TRBV9 with TRBJ2-2; 7 bases agree with TRBD2. Germline loops: CDR1 SGDLS, CDR2 YYNGEE. CDR3 length: 15 residues. Losses at the gene ends were 3 bases for V and 0 bases for J; bases not matched to a gene: 2. CDR3 region: CASSGAGTNTGELFF. The DNA for the CDR3 is TGTGCCAGCAGCGGAGCGGGGACGAACACCGGGGAGCTGTTTTTT.

The rearrangement links TRBV7-2 to TRBJ2-7; TRBD1 is a possible D gene (5 bases). CDR1 is SGHTA, CDR2 FQGNSA, per germline. The V end was cut by 1 base, the J end by 3 bases, with 13 bases between. The length of the CDR3 is 15 residues. CDR3 amino acids: CASSLEPAGRYEQYF. The CDR3, as DNA: TGTGCCAGCAGCTTAGAACCGGCAGGGCGCTACGAGCAGTACTTC.

This clone was seen only a few times. This chain joins TRBV27 and TRBJ2-5, with 7 bases matching TRBD1. The germline CDR1 and CDR2 sequences are MNHEY and SMNVEV (reference sequence). There are 14 residues in the CDR3. V lost 2 bases to trimming and J lost 2 bases; unmatched junction nucleotides: 2. Written as DNA, the CDR3 is TGTGCCAGCAGTTTAGAGACAGGGCAAGAGACCCAGTACTTC. It specifies CASSLETGQETQYF.

This clone was seen more than once but under ten times. The genes are TRBV11-2 and TRBJ2-7; maybe TRBD1 (6 bases). CDR1 is SGHAT, CDR2 FQNNGV, per germline. Trimming left V 4 bases short and J 6 bases short, with 10 bases between. The length of the CDR3 is 12 residues. In DNA, the CDR3 is TGTGCCAGCAGCTCCCAGGGGACCGAGCAGTACTTC. It yields the protein CASSSQGTEQYF.

The chain has TRBV7-3 and TRBJ2-1; D possibly corresponds to TRBD2 (7 bases). The CDR3 runs 14 residues. Trimming took off 1 base at V and 8 bases at J, with 12 bases between the two ends. Germline V gene sequence: CDR1 SGHTA, CDR2 FQGTGA. CDR3 in amino acids: CASSLMTGGYEQFF. The CDR3 DNA reads TGTGCCAGCAGCTTAATGACGGGGGGCTATGAGCAGTTCTTC. The variable domain in full, with the rest retrieved from reference TRBV7-3 and TRBJ2-1, is GAGVSQTPSNKVTEKGKYVELRCDPISGHTALYWYRQSLGQGPEFLIYFQGTGAADDSGLPNDRFFAVRPEGSVSTLKIQRTERGDSAVYLCASSLMTGGYEQFFGPGTRLTVL.

The table lists this clone with a count of one. This sequence joins TRBV4-3 and TRBJ1-2; D ambiguous. Between the trimmed V and J ends, which lost 1 base and 0 bases, there was a span of 12 bases. This CDR3 comprises 16 residues. Germline values: CDR1 LGHNA, CDR2 YSLEER. This chain's CDR3 is CASSQVVTASNYGYTF. CDR3 DNA sequence: TGCGCCAGCAGCCAAGTTGTCACAGCCTCTAACTATGGCTACACCTTC.

The rearrangement uses TRBV28 and TRBJ1-1; 8 positions agree with TRBD1. Trimming at V came to 6 bases and at J to 4 bases, leaving 7 bases not matched to a gene. The germline gives CDR1 MDHEN, CDR2 SYDVKM. This CDR3 has 14 amino acids. The DNA for the CDR3 is TGTGCCAGCAGACCGCCAGGGGGCATCACTGAAGCTTTCTTT. It yields the protein CASRPPGGITEAFF.

This chain connects TRBV18 to TRBJ1-2, with 7 bases aligning to TRBD1. CDR1 is KGHSH and CDR2 is LQKENI in the germline V gene. The ends lost 2 bases at V and 7 bases at J; junction bases unmatched: 7. The CDR3 consists of 14 residues. CDR3 protein: CASSPSDRATGYTF. The CDR3 region has the DNA TGTGCCAGCTCACCAAGCGACAGGGCAACTGGCTACACCTTC. The full variable domain, rest sourced from reference TRBV18 and TRBJ1-2, is NAGVMQNPRHLVRRRGQEARLRCSPMKGHSHVYWYRQLPEEGLKFMVYLQKENIIDESGMPKERFSAEFPKEGPSILRIQQVVRGDSAAYFCASSPSDRATGYTFGSGTRLTVV.

V usage is TRBV2 and J usage is TRBJ1-6; no clear D gene. Trimming left V 4 bases short and J 11 bases short, with 6 bases between. Germline values: CDR1 SNHLY, CDR2 FYNNEI. This CDR3 is 11 amino acids long. CDR3 nucleotides: TGTGCCAGCAGTGGAGGTACACCCCTCCACTTT. It specifies CASSGGTPLHF.

The chain joins TRBV19 to TRBJ1-1, with D perhaps TRBD1 (6 bases). Deletions cut 4 bases from V and 3 bases from J, with 12 bases between. The CDR3 totals 14 residues. Germline V lookup: CDR1 LNHDA, CDR2 SQIVND (reference sequence). CDR3 DNA: TGTGCCAGTAGTACTAAACCAGGGGACACTGAAGCTTTCTTT. The encoded protein is CASSTKPGDTEAFF.

This clone came up a few times. CDR3 in amino acids: CAWRRSGGRESPLHF. CDR3 bases: TGTGCCTGGAGGAGGTCAGGGGGAAGGGAATCACCCCTCCACTTT. The chain is built from TRBV30 and TRBJ1-6, with 7 nucleotides matching TRBD1. This CDR3 is built from 15 residues. Per germline, CDR1 GTSNPN and CDR2 SVGIG (reference sequence). V dropped 3 bases and J dropped 10; count of bases not matched to a gene: 12.

A single count supports this clone. V gene TRBV5-1 combines with J gene TRBJ1-3; D gene uncertain. Germline CDR1 and CDR2: SGHRS and YFSETQ. Deletions cut 4 bases from V and 0 bases from J, with 11 bases between. The CDR3 totals 15 residues. The CDR3 DNA reads TGCGCCAGCAGCGCACAGCCACCCTCTGGAAACACCATATATTTT. Its protein product is CASSAQPPSGNTIYF.

This chain links TRBV7-2 with TRBJ1-2, with D possibly being TRBD1 (5 bases). Trimming removed 3 bases at V and 4 bases at J, with 6 bases between. CDR1 and CDR2 (germline): SGHTA, FQGNSA. The CDR3 is 12 residues long. CDR3 loop: CASSLGLYGYTF. Here the CDR3 DNA reads TGTGCCAGCAGCTTGGGACTCTATGGCTACACCTTC.

V is TRBV6-4 and J is TRBJ2-6; a possible D gene is TRBD1 (6 bases). Trimming stripped 2 bases from V and 0 bases from J, with 11 bases between. The germline gives CDR1 MRHNA, CDR2 SNTAGT. CDR3 length: 17 amino acids. This chain's CDR3 is CASSDEDSNSGANVLTF. The CDR3 DNA follows: TGTGCCAGCAGTGACGAGGACAGTAACTCTGGGGCCAACGTCCTGACTTTC.

The V call is TRBV30, the J call TRBJ2-1, with D maybe TRBD1 (5 bases). Germline V gene lookup returns CDR1 GTSNPN and CDR2 SVGIG (reference sequence). The germline V and J ends were trimmed by 3 bases and 7 bases, with 10 bases remaining between them. The CDR3 length is 12 residues. The CDR3 DNA is TGTGCCTGGAGCCCAGGGCGGAATGAGCAGTTCTTC. The encoded protein is CAWSPGRNEQFF.

J is TRBJ1-4 and V is TRBV11-3; D not resolved. Per the germline V gene, CDR1 is SGHNT and CDR2 is YENEEA. This CDR3 comprises 15 residues. Between the trimmed V and J ends, which lost 5 bases and 0 bases, there was a span of 10 bases. The CDR3 reads CASSTGPATNEKLFF. In DNA form, the CDR3 reads TGTGCCAGCAGCACGGGTCCCGCAACTAATGAAAAACTGTTTTTT.

The chain employs TRBV5-1 and TRBJ2-3, with 7 positions matching TRBD1. The CDR3 has 16 amino acids. Trimming removed 3 bases from V and 1 base from J; junction bases left unmatched: 8. Looked up from germline, CDR1 is SGHRS and CDR2 is YFSETQ. CDR3 amino acids: CASSSLPGTGTDTQYF. The CDR3 bases are TGCGCCAGCAGCTCACTCCCCGGGACAGGCACAGATACGCAGTATTTT.

The chain uses TRBV29-1 and TRBJ2-1; 15 bases line up with TRBD2. Germline lookup yields CDR1 SQVTM and CDR2 ANQGSEA. Trimming removed 8 bases from V and 0 bases from J; junction bases left unmatched: 5. The CDR3 length is 16 residues. The CDR3 bases are TGCAGCATAGGGACTAGCGGGGGGCTCTCCTACAATGAGCAGTTCTTC. Residues: CSIGTSGGLSYNEQFF.

The chain recombines TRBV5-1 with TRBJ2-7; 7 bases line up with TRBD1. The CDR3 sequence is 14 residues long. CDR1 is SGHRS, CDR2 YFSETQ, per germline. V shed 3 bases, J shed 3 bases, and the junction held 6 bases outside the gene matches. This CDR3 is CASSSPGQNYEQYF. Here the CDR3 DNA reads TGCGCCAGCAGCTCTCCGGGACAGAACTACGAGCAGTACTTC.

The chain recombines TRBV30 with TRBJ1-1, with TRBD1 identical over 7 bases. This CDR3 has 15 residues. Per the germline V gene, CDR1 is GTSNPN and CDR2 is SVGIG (reference sequence). Trimming cost V 3 bases and J 1 base; bases outside gene matches: 8. In DNA form, the CDR3 reads TGTGCCTGGAGCGACCCCACAGGGGCGAACACTGAAGCTTTCTTT. The encoded protein is CAWSDPTGANTEAFF. The whole variable domain, remainder taken from reference TRBV30 and TRBJ1-1, is SQTIHQWPATLVQPVGSPLSLECTVEGTSNPNLYWYRQAAGRGLQLLFYSVGIGQISSEVPQNLSASRPQDRQFILSSKKLLLSDSGFYLCAWSDPTGANTEAFFGQGTRLTVV.

This chain uses TRBV4-2 with TRBJ1-2; D is unresolved. The CDR3 is 16 amino acids. Trimming removed 1 base at V and 6 bases at J, with 18 bases between. Germline lookup yields CDR1 LGHNA and CDR2 YNFKEQ. CDR3 amino acids: CASSQGVTEGIHGYTF. The CDR3, as DNA: TGTGCCAGCAGCCAAGGGGTCACCGAGGGCATCCATGGCTACACCTTC.

The chain employs TRBV10-3 and TRBJ2-2; a weak D match, TRBD2 (6 bases). This CDR3 region has 15 residues. Germline-derived CDR1 and CDR2 are ENHRY and SYGVKD. The germline V and J ends were trimmed by 11 bases and 10 bases, with 26 bases remaining between them. The CDR3 DNA reads TGTGCCGCCGGCGGTGTAGCGGCTAAAAGGGAGGAGCTGTTTTTT. It codes for CAAGGVAAKREELFF.